One and the same sample provided the 26 T cell receptor beta chains below, sequenced in a study of PD-L1 blockade in urothelial cancer. The method was immunoSEQ multiplex PCR; TCRdb's version includes in-frame clones alone and lacks a portion of them. Of tens of thousands of clones listed, approximately 91% are singletons. As to time point: peripheral blood 6 weeks after treatment start. The starting material was PBMCs, obtained around atezolizumab (anti-PD-L1) treatment. These receptors were obtained from a man in his sixties with urothelial cancer.

This chain links TRBV12-2 with TRBJ2-7; TRBD2, the table's D call, was not compared with the DNA. TRBV12-2 counts as a pseudogene. The CDR3 totals 14 residues. The CDR3 is CASHVMGRPYEQYF. CDR3 DNA: TGTGCAAGTCACGTAATGGGGAGGCCCTACGAGCAGTACTTC.

The V gene is TRBV4-2, the J gene TRBJ2-1; possibly TRBD1 for D (5 bases). Between the trimmed V and J ends, which lost 3 bases and 7 bases, there was a span of 16 bases. Germline CDR1 LGHNA, CDR2 YNFKEQ. The CDR3 covers 15 residues. Written as DNA, the CDR3 is TGTGCCAGCAGCCAGGCCGATGGACAAGGGAATGAGCAGTTCTTC. Protein: CASSQADGQGNEQFF.

This sequence joins TRBV11-2 and TRBJ2-3; TRBD2 matches at 10 bases. The CDR3 runs 18 residues. Germline CDR1 is SGHAT and CDR2 is FQNNGV. The junction had 9 bases not matched to a gene; V was cut back by 3 bases and J by 0 bases. The CDR3 DNA is TGTGCCAGCAGCTTTAACCCAACTAGCGGGACTAGCACAGATACGCAGTATTTT. This gives the protein CASSFNPTSGTSTDTQYF.

This clone has only a few counts. The V call is TRBV19, the J call TRBJ1-5, with 7 bases aligning to TRBD1. V shed 5 bases and J 0 bases; nucleotides not matched to a gene: 10. The CDR3 consists of 17 residues. CDR1 is LNHDA, CDR2 SQIVND, per germline (reference sequence). Here the CDR3 DNA reads TGTGCCAGTAGTCAGGGACAGATAGGATATAGCAATCAGCCCCAGCATTTT. This sequence encodes CASSQGQIGYSNQPQHF.

The chain is built from TRBV6-5 and TRBJ1-1, with 7 bases aligning to TRBD1. J was trimmed by 4 bases and V by 5 bases; bases with no gene match: 7. The CDR3 totals 14 residues. In germline, CDR1 is MNHEY, CDR2 SVGAGI. DNA of the CDR3: TGTGCCAGCAGTCCACACAGGGGTGGCACTGAAGCTTTCTTT. This sequence encodes CASSPHRGGTEAFF.

With respect to this clone: The junction departs from the called germline gene at one end, perhaps through a read error. The chain recombines TRBV6-5 with TRBJ2-7, with unresolved D. CDR1 is MNHEY and CDR2 is SVGAGI in the germline V gene. This CDR3 region has 10 residues. CDR3 sequence (DNA): TGTGCCAGCAGATACTACGAGCAGTACTTC. It is translated as CASRYYEQYF.

The chain has TRBV21-1 and TRBJ1-6; the table assigns TRBD1, which was not confirmed against the DNA. TRBV21-1 is tagged as a pseudogene. This CDR3 has 19 amino acids. Here the CDR3 DNA reads TGTGCCAGCAGCAAAGCGCGTAAGGGGCAGAGCTCCTATAATTCACCCCTCCACTTT. It translates to CASSKARKGQSSYNSPLHF.

The chain employs TRBV9 and TRBJ1-1; D unresolved. CDR3 length: 15 amino acids. Germline assignment: CDR1 SGDLS and CDR2 YYNGEE. Between the trimmed V and J ends, which lost 4 bases and 4 bases, there was a span of 17 bases. The CDR3 DNA follows: TGTGCCAGCAGCCCATTCTCCCGAACGCGCACTGAAGCTTTCTTT. Amino acids: CASSPFSRTRTEAFF.

The J gene is TRBJ2-5, the V gene TRBV7-9, with D unclear. Germline CDR1 and CDR2: SEHNR and FQNEAQ (reference sequence). V dropped 1 base and J dropped 5 bases, with 14 bases sitting between them. The CDR3 totals 15 residues. The CDR3, as DNA: TGTGCCAGCAGCTTAGGTCTGGGTTTGGAGGAGACCCAGTACTTC. This translates into CASSLGLGLEETQYF.

The V and J genes are TRBV18 and TRBJ2-5; the D gene is possibly TRBD1 (6 bases). Trimming took 5 bases from V and 5 from J, leaving 15 bases between them. The CDR3 is made up of 14 amino acids. Germline CDR1 is KGHSH and CDR2 is LQKENI. In nucleotides, the CDR3 is TGTGCCAGCTCAGTACAGGGTGTCGGGGAGACCCAGTACTTC. Translated: CASSVQGVGETQYF.

The V and J genes are TRBV27 and TRBJ2-7; the D gene is possibly TRBD1 (6 bases). The V and J ends lost 3 bases and 5 bases respectively, with 14 bases between them. The CDR3 is 14 amino acids. Germline assignment: CDR1 MNHEY and CDR2 SMNVEV (reference sequence). The CDR3 here is CASSFFYGDNEQYF. As DNA, the CDR3 is TGTGCCAGCAGTTTTTTTTACGGGGACAACGAGCAGTACTTC.

The rearrangement uses TRBV2 and TRBJ2-3, with D tentatively TRBD2 (6 bases). The V and J ends lost 7 bases and 4 bases respectively, with 12 bases between them. This CDR3 is built from 13 residues. Germline V CDR1 and CDR2: SNHLY, FYNNEI. The CDR3 nucleotides read TGTGCCAGCAAGCGGGCCTGGGCAGATACGCAGTATTTT. Translated, it gives CASKRAWADTQYF. The complete variable domain, with remaining parts taken from reference TRBV2 and TRBJ2-3, reads EPEVTQTPSHQVTQMGQEVILRCVPISNHLYFYWYRQILGQKVEFLVSFYNNEISEKSEIFDDQFSVERPDGSNFTLKIRSTKLEDSAMYFCASKRAWADTQYFGPGTRLTVL.

This clone has a single count. The chain carries TRBV7-2 and TRBJ2-3, with a possible D match to TRBD2 (7 bases). V shed 5 bases and J shed 0 bases, with 15 bases lying between them. This CDR3 region has 16 residues. In germline, CDR1 is SGHTA, CDR2 FQGNSA. CDR3 nucleotide sequence: TGTGCCAGCAGCCCGAGTGGGGGGGCGAGCACAGATACGCAGTATTTT. It translates to CASSPSGGASTDTQYF.

The chain employs TRBV10-1 and TRBJ2-3; D possibly corresponds to TRBD2 (5 bases). Germline V gene data show CDR1 as WNHNN and CDR2 as SYGVQD (reference sequence). The CDR3 consists of 14 residues. The germline V and J ends were trimmed by 3 bases and 2 bases, with 9 bases remaining between them. Written as DNA, the CDR3 is TGCGCCAGCAGTGATCCGGGATACACAGATACGCAGTATTTT. It yields the protein CASSDPGYTDTQYF.

The CDR3 nucleotides are TGTGCCAGCGGAGGACAGTCCTACGAGCAGTACTTC. Its protein is CASGGQSYEQYF. The V call is TRBV25-1, the J call TRBJ2-7; D might be TRBD1 (6 bases). Looked up from germline, CDR1 is MGHDK and CDR2 is SYGVNS. V was shortened by 8 bases and J by 1 base, with 9 bases between the two germline ends. There are 12 residues in the CDR3.

The rearrangement joins TRBV11-2 to TRBJ1-3, with 9 bases fitting TRBD1. Germline CDR1 reads SGHAT; CDR2 reads FQNNGV. The CDR3 is 16 amino acids. Losses at the gene ends were 5 bases for V and 3 bases for J; bases not matched to a gene: 8. This CDR3 reads CASSGPGQGIGNTIYF. The DNA for the CDR3 is TGTGCCAGCAGCGGGCCGGGACAGGGAATTGGAAACACCATATATTTT. The whole variable domain, filled in from reference TRBV11-2 and TRBJ1-3, reads EAGVAQSPRYKIIEKRQSVAFWCNPISGHATLYWYQQILGQGPKLLIQFQNNGVVDDSQLPKDRFSAERLKGVDSTLKIQPAKLEDSAVYLCASSGPGQGIGNTIYFGEGSWLTVV.

The V and J genes are TRBV5-5 and TRBJ1-1, with D possibly being TRBD1 (5 bases). CDR3 size: 15 residues. Germline V gives CDR1 SGHKS, CDR2 YYEKEE (reference sequence). Trimming took 2 bases from V and 4 from J, leaving 15 bases between them. The CDR3 loop reads CASSFRPGRGTEAFF. In nucleotides, the CDR3 is TGTGCCAGCAGCTTTAGGCCAGGGCGGGGCACTGAAGCTTTCTTT. The full variable domain, its missing parts supplied by reference TRBV5-5 and TRBJ1-1, is DAGVTQSPTHLIKTRGQQVTLRCSPISGHKSVSWYQQVLGQGPQFIFQYYEKEERGRGNFPDRFSARQFPNYSSELNVNALLLGDSALYLCASSFRPGRGTEAFFGQGTRLTVV.

This clone was counted a single time. V and J are TRBV19 and TRBJ2-5; weak D call: TRBD1 (5 bases). The CDR3 sequence is 15 residues long. Trimming stripped 6 bases from V and 0 bases from J, with 14 bases between. CDR1 is LNHDA, CDR2 SQIVND, per germline (reference sequence). The CDR3 region is CASSPRVGYQETQYF. In DNA form, the CDR3 reads TGTGCCAGTAGCCCCAGGGTAGGGTACCAAGAGACCCAGTACTTC.

The CDR3 here is CASSQGNRPLRGSEAFF. The CDR3 nucleotides are TGTGCCAGCAGCCAAGGAAACAGGCCCCTAAGGGGGAGTGAAGCTTTCTTT. The chain links TRBV14 to TRBJ1-1; perhaps TRBD1 as D (6 bases). The V gene lost 1 base and the J gene lost 7 bases, with 22 bases spanning the gap. The CDR3 runs to 17 residues. From germline, CDR1 is SGHDN and CDR2 FVKESK.

In the case of this clone: The same CDR3 also results from other DNA sequences found in this sample. Here the CDR3 DNA reads TGTGCCAGCAGCTTGAAGGGACTAGTTTACGAGCAGTACTTC. Amino acid sequence: CASSLKGLVYEQYF. V and J are TRBV7-8 and TRBJ2-7; 8 bases are a match to TRBD2. After removal of 3 bases from V and 4 bases from J, the junction contained 5 bases not matched to a gene. The CDR3 covers 14 residues. Germline V lookup: CDR1 SGHVS, CDR2 FQNEAQ.

The V and J genes are TRBV6-5 and TRBJ1-1; D is perhaps TRBD1 (6 bases). There are 13 residues in the CDR3. V gave up 6 bases and J gave up 4 bases, with 12 bases separating them. Germline CDR1 is MNHEY and CDR2 is SVGAGI. CDR3 protein: CASREQGFTEAFF. CDR3 DNA sequence: TGTGCCAGCAGGGAACAGGGCTTCACTGAAGCTTTCTTT.

The genes are TRBV27 and TRBJ1-4; D might be TRBD1 (6 bases). The germline CDR1 and CDR2 sequences are MNHEY and SMNVEV (reference sequence). The ends were cut back, 6 bases at V and 8 bases at J, with 16 bases in the middle. CDR3 size: 14 residues. CDR3 amino acids: CASRLQGTGEKLFF. CDR3 coding DNA: TGTGCCAGCAGGTTACAGGGCACGGGCGAAAAACTGTTTTTT.

The chain carries TRBV5-1 and TRBJ1-1; 7 bases align to TRBD1. V lost 4 bases and J lost 6; bases outside the gene matches: 6. This CDR3 has 13 residues. Germline V gene lookup returns CDR1 SGHRS and CDR2 YFSETQ. In DNA, the CDR3 is TGCGCCAGCAGCCCATACAGGGGTCCTGAAGCTTTCTTT. Its protein product is CASSPYRGPEAFF. Drawing the rest from reference TRBV5-1 and TRBJ1-1, the complete variable domain is KAGVTQTPRYLIKTRGQQVTLSCSPISGHRSVSWYQQTPGQGLQFLFEYFSETQRNKGNFPGRFSGRQFSNSRSEMNVSTLELGDSALYLCASSPYRGPEAFFGQGTRLTVV.

The CDR3 sequence is CASSEETRTGELFF. CDR3 DNA sequence: TGCGCCAGCAGTGAGGAGACTAGGACCGGGGAGCTGTTTTTT. The genes are TRBV10-2 and TRBJ2-2; weak D call: TRBD2 (6 bases). The germline CDR1 and CDR2 sequences are WSHSY and SAAADI. The V and J ends lost 2 bases and 5 bases respectively, with 9 bases between them. There are 14 residues in the CDR3.

This chain joins TRBV7-3 and TRBJ2-1; 7 bases align to TRBD2. CDR1 and CDR2 from the germline V gene are SGHTA and FQGTGA. Losses at the gene ends were 5 bases for V and 10 bases for J; bases not matched to a gene: 17. CDR3 size: 16 residues. This chain's CDR3 is CASSQNGAGVGKEQFF. In DNA form, the CDR3 reads TGTGCCAGCAGCCAAAATGGCGCGGGAGTTGGAAAAGAGCAGTTCTTC.

V and J are TRBV5-1 and TRBJ2-7; 10 bases align to TRBD1. V lost 4 bases to trimming and J lost 6 bases; unmatched junction nucleotides: 13. The CDR3 sequence is 16 residues long. Germline loops: CDR1 SGHRS, CDR2 YFSETQ. CDR3 region: CASSILRDRGSAEQYF. For the CDR3, the DNA is TGCGCCAGCAGCATTCTCCGGGACAGGGGATCGGCCGAGCAGTACTTC.